Listed below are T cell receptor beta chains from one sample, sequenced in a study of blood T cell repertoires in COVID-19. Produced via immunoSEQ multiplex PCR; TCRdb's table is partial and in-frame only. Of under 150,000 clones in the sample, 88% were seen once. The sequenced sample consisted of peripheral blood. All receptors come from a woman aged 70-85 years who had recovered from COVID-19. The CDR3 runs from the conserved cysteine through the conserved F or W. A D gene is named only where the DNA matches it firmly. Clone size is stated in some rows and not others, as once, few, many or a class when expanded.

NA,TRBD2,TRBV4-1,TRBJ2-1,TGCGCCAGCAGCCAAGTTCCGACTAGCGGGGGGGCCGATGAGCAGTTCTTC,CASSQVPTSGGADEQFF
NA,NA,TRBV28,TRBJ1-4,TGTGCCAGCAGTACAACAGGGTGGACTAATGAAAAACTGTTTTTT,CASSTTGWTNEKLFF
NA,TRBD1,TRBV5-1,TRBJ1-2,TGCGCCAGCAGCTTGGGGGGACAGCAGAGCTATGGCTACACCTTC,CASSLGGQQSYGYTF
NA,NA,TRBV3-1/TRBV3-2,TRBJ2-2,TGTGCCAGCACTCCCCCGCCCCGCAGGTTCCATTCCGGGGAGCTGTTTTTT,CASTPPPRRFHSGELFF
NA,NA,TRBV9,TRBJ2-2,TGTGCCAGCAGCGTAGCAGTAAACACCGGGGAGCTGTTTTTT,CASSVAVNTGELFF
NA,NA,TRBV14,TRBJ1-1,TGTGCCAGCAGCCAAATGGGGGCCCGTAAGAACACTGAAGCTTTCTTT,CASSQMGARKNTEAFF
NA,NA,TRBV18,TRBJ1-2,TGTGCCAGCTCACCGTCCAGCTATGGCTACACCTTC,CASSPSSYGYTF
NA,NA,TRBV4-3,TRBJ2-7,TGCGCCAGCAGCCCCCAGGGAAGATCCGAGCAGTACTTC,CASSPQGRSEQYF
once,NA,TRBV5-4,TRBJ1-6,TGTGCCAGCAGCAAGACGGGTTTGGATTCACCCCTCCACTTT,CASSKTGLDSPLHF
NA,NA,TRBV24-1,TRBJ2-3,TGTGCCACCAGTGGTCTGGGGGGTACGCAGTATTTT,CATSGLGGTQYF
NA,NA,TRBV3-1/TRBV3-2,TRBJ1-6,TGTGCCAGCAGCCGTCGTCCAGGCTCGAGCTCCTATAATTCACCCCTCCACTTT,CASSRRPGSSSYNSPLHF
NA,TRBD2,TRBV7-9,TRBJ2-5,TGTGCCAGCAGCTTTCCGGGACTAGCGGGAGGTAGAGAGACCCAGTACTTC,CASSFPGLAGGRETQYF
NA,TRBD1,TRBV30,TRBJ2-7,TGTGCCTGGAGTGTTACCGGGACAGGGTCCTACGAGCAGTACTTC,CAWSVTGTGSYEQYF
NA,TRBD2,TRBV7-7,TRBJ2-1,TGTGCTAGCAGCATCGGGACTAGCGGTGCTGTCTACAATGAGCAGTTCTTC,CASSIGTSGAVYNEQFF
NA,NA,TRBV6-1,TRBJ1-6,TGTGCCAGCAGTGAGGCTGGACAGCTCTATAATTCACCCCTCCACTTT,CASSEAGQLYNSPLHF
NA,TRBD1,TRBV6-5,TRBJ1-5,TGTGCCAGCAGAGCGGGACAGGGAGATCAGCCCCAGCATTTT,CASRAGQGDQPQHF
NA,TRBD1,TRBV4-3,TRBJ2-7,TGCGCCAGCAGCCAAGAGAATCCAGGGGGCTACGAGCAGTACTTC,CASSQENPGGYEQYF
NA,TRBD1,TRBV5-1,TRBJ1-6,TGCGCCAGCAGCCCGACACCGCGGGGACAGTCACCCCTCCACTTT,CASSPTPRGQSPLHF
NA,TRBD1,TRBV10-3,TRBJ2-4,TGTGCCATCAGTCCAGGGGGTGTGAACATTCAGTACTTC,CAISPGGVNIQYF
NA,NA,TRBV27,TRBJ1-3,TGTGCCAGCAGTCCGAGAGGGAGCGACACCATATATTTT,CASSPRGSDTIYF
once,NA,TRBV7-8,TRBJ2-7,TGTGCCAGCAGCCACTGGGACAATCCCTACGAGCAGTACTTC,CASSHWDNPYEQYF
NA,NA,TRBV5-8,TRBJ1-2,TGTGCCAGCAGCTTCCGACAGACCGTCTATGGCTACACCTTC,CASSFRQTVYGYTF
NA,TRBD2,TRBV7-9,TRBJ2-7,TGTGCCAGCAGCCATGGACTAGCCCTTAAGTACGAGCAGTACTTC,CASSHGLALKYEQYF
NA,NA,TRBV28,TRBJ1-2,TGTGCCAGCAAGTGGCAGGGGTTCTCTGGCTACACCTTC,CASKWQGFSGYTF
once,TRBD2,TRBV28,TRBJ2-5,TGTGCCAGCAGCATTCCCCTAGCGGGAGGGCCGTCAGAGACCCAGTACTTC,CASSIPLAGGPSETQYF
NA,NA,TRBV7-8,TRBJ2-1,TGTGCCAGCAGCTCAATCCCTCGTAGTGAGCAGTTCTTC,CASSSIPRSEQFF
NA,TRBD2,TRBV28,TRBJ2-7,TGTGCCAGCAGACCCCCGGGACTAGCGGGGCTCTACGAGCAGTACTTC,CASRPPGLAGLYEQYF
NA,NA,TRBV28,TRBJ1-5,TGTGCCAGCAGTTCTCCGGGGGGGAATCAGCCCCAGCATTTT,CASSSPGGNQPQHF
NA,NA,TRBV10-3,TRBJ1-1,TGTGCCATCAGTGAGGTGAGGACAGCCGTGAACACTGAAGCTTTCTTT,CAISEVRTAVNTEAFF
NA,NA,TRBV5-1,TRBJ2-1,TGCGCCAGCAGCTCGCAGGGGAATGAGCAGTTCTTC,CASSSQGNEQFF
NA,TRBD1,TRBV5-1,TRBJ1-1,TGCGCCAGCAGCTTTAATTCAGGGGGCGGGCGGGGAGCTTTCTTT,CASSFNSGGGRGAFF
once,NA,TRBV29-1,TRBJ2-1,TGCAGCGTTGAAGGCCGTCGGTCCTACAATGAGCAGTTCTTC,CSVEGRRSYNEQFF
NA,TRBD1,TRBV20-1,TRBJ1-5,TGCAGTGCTAGTTTCGACAGGGGAAGCAATCAGCCCCAGCATTTT,CSASFDRGSNQPQHF
NA,NA,TRBV30,TRBJ2-7,TGTGCCTGGAGTGTATTACCCGGCGGCTACGAGCAGTACTTC,CAWSVLPGGYEQYF
NA,TRBD1,TRBV5-8,TRBJ1-6,TGTGCCAGCAGCTTGCCACAGGGGGGGTATAATTCACCCCTCCACTTT,CASSLPQGGYNSPLHF
NA,TRBD1,TRBV24-1,TRBJ1-6,TGTGCCACCAGTGATTTGCGGGGGGGACAGGGGCGTCGAGCCCTCCACTTT,CATSDLRGGQGRRALHF
NA,NA,TRBV30,TRBJ1-5,TGTGCCTGGAGTGTAGCTCTCAATCAGCCCCAGCATTTT,CAWSVALNQPQHF
NA,NA,TRBV7-8,TRBJ1-2,TGTGCCAGCAGCTTGGGAAAACAGGGAAAGGAGTCCTATGGCTACACCTTC,CASSLGKQGKESYGYTF
few,NA,TRBV28,TRBJ1-4,TGTGCCAGCAGCTCCGAAAAACTGTTTTTT,CASSSEKLFF
NA,TRBD2,TRBV9,TRBJ2-3,TGTGCCAGCAGCGTAGGTGGACTAGCTACCGGGGATACGCAGTATTTT,CASSVGGLATGDTQYF
NA,TRBD1,TRBV5-1,TRBJ2-4,TGCGCCAGCAGCTTGGAAGGACAGGGATTAGCCAAAAACATTCAGTACTTC,CASSLEGQGLAKNIQYF
NA,NA,TRBV5-1,TRBJ2-5,TGCGCCAGCAGCCTGCAAGAGACCCAGTACTTC,CASSLQETQYF
NA,NA,TRBV6-2/TRBV6-3,TRBJ1-1,TGTGCCAGCAGTTACTCGTTCTCTCGCAGGGGTGACGCTTTCTTT,CASSYSFSRRGDAFF
once,NA,TRBV7-3,TRBJ1-6,TGTGCCAGCGGTCTTGATAGTTCACCCCTCCACTTT,CASGLDSSPLHF
NA,NA,TRBV23-1,TRBJ1-1,TGCGCCAGCAGCTGCGACACTGAAGCTTTCTTT,CASSCDTEAFF
NA,TRBD2,TRBV3-1/TRBV3-2,TRBJ2-7,TGTGCCAGCAGCCAAGGTAGCGGGAGTCCCTACGAGCAGTACTTC,CASSQGSGSPYEQYF
NA,NA,TRBV27,TRBJ2-2,TGTGCCAGCAGCCCGGGACAATACACCGGGGAGCTGTTTTTT,CASSPGQYTGELFF
NA,NA,TRBV6-5,TRBJ1-5,TGTGCCAGCAGTTACACTACTAATCAGCCCCAGCATTTT,CASSYTTNQPQHF